This T cell receptor beta chain was recovered during a study of PD-L1 blockade in urothelial cancer. For the study at large: Dosed intravenously at 1,200 mg every 3 weeks, atezolizumab was initiated by patients around 2014. Study-wide points: Survival was better when pretreatment blood TCR clonality fell below the median.

The table came from immunoSEQ multiplex PCR; TCRdb's copy has only in-frame clones and leaves some out. Of 75,000 to 100,000 clones in the sample, 70% to 90% are singletons; the top ten hold roughly 8%. Trimming at V came to 5 bases and at J to 3 bases, leaving 9 bases not matched to a gene. In germline, CDR1 is MNHEY, CDR2 SMNVEV (reference sequence). The CDR3 consists of 15 residues. Concerning this clone: Its antigen is as yet unknown.

The time point was: peripheral blood 6 weeks after treatment start. Anywhere from 1 to 8 samples came from each patient, spanning pretreatment and on-treatment. V usage is TRBV27 and J usage is TRBJ1-2, with 7 bases that match TRBD1. The source is a man between 65 and 85 years old with urothelial cancer. The sequencing used PBMCs, collected around atezolizumab (anti-PD-L1) treatment. The CDR3 loop reads CASSPKQGRHYGYTF. The CDR3 DNA reads TGTGCCAGCAGTCCAAAACAGGGGCGCCACTATGGCTACACCTTC.